This TCR beta chain was recorded in a study of cytomegalovirus exposure and HLA in healthy donors. Notes on the study in general: Earlier analysis looked at TCR beta V segments, and most were productive about 90% or about 30% of the time. In vitro checks showed that a few CMV-associated chains really do target CMV antigens. Later analysis demonstrated an association between a missense DCLRE1C variant and TCR beta V- and J-gene trimming.

This CDR3 has 15 amino acids. Trimming took off 5 bases at V and 8 bases at J, with 19 bases between the two ends. Germline values: CDR1 ENHRY, CDR2 SYGVKD. A note on this clone: The antigen is not known.

PCR employed 60 Vbeta and 13 Jbeta primers. Repertoires were generated with immunoSEQ multiplex PCR, while TCRdb's copy carries only in-frame clones and drops some. The repertoire consists of around 100,000 clones, with around 66% occurring once and the leading ten covering around 3.3%. The chain carries TRBV10-3 and TRBJ1-3, with D maybe TRBD1 (5 bases). The receptor's source is a woman aged 50 to 60 in good health and CMV-seronegative. The sequenced sample consisted of PBMCs. CDR3 nucleotide sequence: TGTGCCATCAGTCTCGCAGGGATGGGCGGACACACCATATATTTT. Amino acids: CAISLAGMGGHTIYF.